The clone carrying this TCR gamma chain is labeled medium-sized. The V and J ends lost 0 bases and 6 bases, in that order; junction bases with no gene match: 5. The germline V gene encodes CDR1 GITISATS and CDR2 ISYDGTV (reference sequence). The CDR3 loop spans 17 amino acids. This sample is drawn from a study of gamma-delta T cells after stem cell transplantation. TCRdb re-called the RT-PCR reads via CATT. This table holds 1,500 to 2,000 gamma-chain clones, approximately 3.5% found once. The chain is built from TRGV9 and TRGJP. This clonotype was obtained from a human donor. It is not recorded whose cells these are; they may come from a transplant donor. What was sequenced was gamma-delta T cells. The CDR3 bases are TGTGCCTTGTGGGAGGTGCTGGCAGAGTTGGGCAAAAAAATCAAGGTATTT. Amino acids: CALWEVLAELGKKIKVF.